This is a list of T cell receptor beta chains from one sample in a study of T cell responses to AZD1222 COVID-19 vaccine. Libraries were prepared by immunoSEQ multiplex PCR; TCRdb keeps only in-frame clonotypes and omits some of them. The sample has about 130,000 clones, roughly 90% seen once. The sample here was peripheral blood, taken 28 days after the second AZD1222 dose. These receptors were taken from an adult who received the AZD1222 COVID-19 vaccine. Each CDR3 is given with its conserved first and last residue. D genes are given only for firm matches. Size is stated for part of the rows, as once, few or many counts, or as a class when the clone is expanded.

d_call | j_call | clone_size | v_call | cdr3_nt | cdr3_aa
. | TRBJ2-5 | . | TRBV27 | TGTGCCAGCAGCCCCCGAGGAGAGACCCAGTACTTC | CASSPRGETQYF
. | TRBJ2-3 | . | TRBV6-6 | TGTGCCAGCAGTTCGGGGGCCTCCACAGATACGCAGTATTTT | CASSSGASTDTQYF
. | TRBJ1-2 | once | TRBV6-5 | TGTGCCAGCAGTTATGGGGACATGAATAACTATGGCTACACCTTC | CASSYGDMNNYGYTF
. | TRBJ1-2 | . | TRBV4-2 | TGTGCCAGCAGCCAAGCGGGCACCCCTAACTATGGCTACACCTTC | CASSQAGTPNYGYTF
. | TRBJ2-7 | . | TRBV20-1 | TGCAGTGCTAGTCAAGGAAGTCGGAGGGCCTACGAGCAGTACTTC | CSASQGSRRAYEQYF
. | TRBJ1-2 | . | TRBV19 | TGTGCCAGTAGCTGGATTAGAGGGGACGGACACTATGGCTACACCTTC | CASSWIRGDGHYGYTF
TRBD2 | TRBJ2-1 | . | TRBV7-2 | TGTGCCAGCAGCTTACTCGCGGGGGTACCCTACAATGAGCAGTTCTTC | CASSLLAGVPYNEQFF
. | TRBJ1-1 | once | TRBV14 | TGTGCCAGCAGCCAACAGGGTTCCAGGGGCACTGAAGCTTTCTTT | CASSQQGSRGTEAFF
TRBD1 | TRBJ1-6 | . | TRBV5-6 | TGTGCCAGCAGCTTGGGGACAGGGAGGCGTAATTCACCCCTCCACTTT | CASSLGTGRRNSPLHF
. | TRBJ1-2 | . | TRBV15 | TGTGCCACCAGCAGGGACTACAGCGGGGGCCTCTATGGCTACACCTTC | CATSRDYSGGLYGYTF
TRBD2 | TRBJ2-1 | . | TRBV19 | TGTGCCAGTAGTACTCTGGCTAGCGGAAACAATGAGCAGTTCTTC | CASSTLASGNNEQFF
TRBD1 | TRBJ2-5 | . | TRBV5-1 | TGCGCCAGCAGCCCGGGACAGGGCAGATTGGAGACCCAGTACTTC | CASSPGQGRLETQYF
TRBD2 | TRBJ2-3 | once | TRBV3-1/TRBV3-2 | TGTGCCAGCAGCCAGCGGGAGGCTCTCACAGATACGCAGTATTTT | CASSQREALTDTQYF
TRBD1 | TRBJ2-1 | . | TRBV7-2 | TGTGCCAGCAGCTTAAACAGGGGGTCCTACAATGAGCAGTTCTTC | CASSLNRGSYNEQFF
TRBD1 | TRBJ1-2 | . | TRBV27 | TGTGCCAGCAGAACATGGACAGGGGTCGCTGGTGGCTACACCTTC | CASRTWTGVAGGYTF
. | TRBJ1-1 | . | TRBV29-1 | TGCAGCGTTGTGGTGAACACTGAAGCTTTCTTT | CSVVVNTEAFF
TRBD1 | TRBJ1-2 | . | TRBV27 | TGTGCCAGCAGTTTATCCCCGGGACAGGGGGCCTATGGCTACACCTTC | CASSLSPGQGAYGYTF
. | TRBJ1-1 | few | TRBV15 | TGTGCCACCAGCAGCGCGATAACACCGAACACTGAAGCTTTCTTT | CATSSAITPNTEAFF
. | TRBJ1-1 | . | TRBV7-2 | TGTGCCAGCAGCTTAGTTAGACAGCCTAACACTGAAGCTTTCTTT | CASSLVRQPNTEAFF
TRBD2 | TRBJ2-3 | . | TRBV6-2/TRBV6-3 | TGTGCCAGCAGTAAGACTAGCGGGAATAGCACAGATACGCAGTATTTT | CASSKTSGNSTDTQYF
TRBD2 | TRBJ2-2 | . | TRBV4-3 | TGCGCCAGCAGCCACGGGACTAGGAACACCGGGGAGCTGTTTTTT | CASSHGTRNTGELFF
. | TRBJ1-1 | . | TRBV20-1 | TGCAGTGCTAGTGGCCGGCTCACTGAAGCTTTCTTT | CSASGRLTEAFF
TRBD1 | TRBJ1-5 | . | TRBV7-2 | TGTGCCAGCAGCACCAGGACAGGGGGGGATCAGCCCCAGCATTTT | CASSTRTGGDQPQHF
TRBD2 | TRBJ2-3 | . | TRBV7-3 | TGTGCCAGCAGCTTACGGCGGGAGGGCACAGATACGCAGTATTTT | CASSLRREGTDTQYF
TRBD2 | TRBJ2-1 | . | TRBV19 | TGTGCCAGTAGTAAAGCGGGAGGGCGGTATGAGCAGTTCTTC | CASSKAGGRYEQFF
. | TRBJ2-7 | . | TRBV18 | TGTGCCAGCTCACCTAACCGGGCCCCGTTCTACGAGCAGTACTTC | CASSPNRAPFYEQYF
. | TRBJ2-7 | . | TRBV6-5 | TGTGCCAGCGCCCGGAACGCCGGCTACGAGCAGTACTTC | CASARNAGYEQYF
. | TRBJ1-1 | . | TRBV7-9 | TGTGCCAGCAGCCCTTGGGAGACCACTGAAGCTTTCTTT | CASSPWETTEAFF
. | TRBJ1-1 | . | TRBV7-8 | TGTGCCAGCAGCCTCACCACAGGGACGGACACTGAAGCTTTCTTT | CASSLTTGTDTEAFF
. | TRBJ1-1 | . | TRBV29-1 | TGCAGCCCTTATGAGGGGAGAGCTTTCTTT | CSPYEGRAFF
. | TRBJ2-5 | . | TRBV9 | TGTGCCAGCAGCGTAGGGGGTGGGAGGACCCAAGAGACCCAGTACTTC | CASSVGGGRTQETQYF
. | TRBJ2-5 | . | TRBV7-2 | TGTGCCAGCAGCTTGAAGGGGGAAGAGACCCAGTACTTC | CASSLKGEETQYF
. | TRBJ2-1 | . | TRBV18 | TGTGCCAGCCTCACCACCGGTGCAGAGGTACAGGGCTACAATGAGCAGTTCTTC | CASLTTGAEVQGYNEQFF
TRBD1 | TRBJ2-3 | . | TRBV9 | TGTGCCAGCAGCGCGGGGACAGTTAGCACAGATACGCAGTATTTT | CASSAGTVSTDTQYF
. | TRBJ2-4 | . | TRBV3-1/TRBV3-2 | TGTGCCAGCAGCCGAAGTAAGCACATTCAGTACTTC | CASSRSKHIQYF
. | TRBJ1-2 | medium-sized | TRBV30 | TGTGCCTGGGGGGGGGACCCAAACTATGGCTACACCTTC | CAWGGDPNYGYTF
TRBD1 | TRBJ1-2 | . | TRBV19 | TGTGCCAGTATAGTTCCGGGACAGATCTATGGCTACACCTTC | CASIVPGQIYGYTF
. | TRBJ2-4 | once | TRBV3-1/TRBV3-2 | TGTGCCAGCAGCCAAATTCTCGGTGACAAAAACATTCAGTACTTC | CASSQILGDKNIQYF
TRBD1 | TRBJ1-2 | . | TRBV7-9 | TGTGCCAGCAGCGTACAGGGGGCGCGGGCGAACTATGGCTACACCTTC | CASSVQGARANYGYTF
. | TRBJ1-1 | . | TRBV28 | TGTGCCAGCAGACTGGGGACCGAGAACACTGAAGCTTTCTTT | CASRLGTENTEAFF
. | TRBJ1-2 | . | TRBV2 | TGTGCCAGCAGTGACGCATCCGTCCACTATGGCTACACCTTC | CASSDASVHYGYTF
TRBD1 | TRBJ2-3 | . | TRBV27 | TGTGCCAGCAGTTTTCTCGGGACAGGGGTGGCAGATACGCAGTATTTT | CASSFLGTGVADTQYF
. | TRBJ1-1 | . | TRBV7-2 | TGTGCCAGCAGCTTCTTCCCCGGGAACACTGAAGCTTTCTTT | CASSFFPGNTEAFF
. | TRBJ2-5 | . | TRBV12-3/TRBV12-4 | TGTGCCAGCAGTTCGGGATCCAAAGAGACCCAGTACTTC | CASSSGSKETQYF
. | TRBJ2-3 | . | TRBV30 | TGTGCCTGGAGTGTACCTGCGTTCCCTCCCCCTACGCAGTATTTT | CAWSVPAFPPPTQYF
. | TRBJ1-2 | once | TRBV9 | TGTGCCAGCAGCGTAGGACAGGAGAACTATGGCTACACCTTC | CASSVGQENYGYTF
TRBD1 | TRBJ1-2 | . | TRBV10-3 | TGTGCCATCAGTGTACTACGGGACAGCCACTATGGCTACACCTTC | CAISVLRDSHYGYTF
. | TRBJ2-1 | . | TRBV19 | TGTGCCAGTAGTACGACAGATCGGGTGACGAATGAGCAGTTCTTC | CASSTTDRVTNEQFF
TRBD1 | TRBJ1-5 | . | TRBV29-1 | TGCAGCGTGAGGACAGGGGGCAATCAGCCCCAGCATTTT | CSVRTGGNQPQHF
. | TRBJ1-1 | . | TRBV6-4 | TGTGCCAGCATTTCAGTTTACTCTCTCGGGAACACTGAAGCTTTCTTT | CASISVYSLGNTEAFF
TRBD1 | TRBJ1-1 | . | TRBV6-5 | TGTGCCAGCAGGTTGACAGGGAAGCCCAATGAAGCTTTCTTT | CASRLTGKPNEAFF